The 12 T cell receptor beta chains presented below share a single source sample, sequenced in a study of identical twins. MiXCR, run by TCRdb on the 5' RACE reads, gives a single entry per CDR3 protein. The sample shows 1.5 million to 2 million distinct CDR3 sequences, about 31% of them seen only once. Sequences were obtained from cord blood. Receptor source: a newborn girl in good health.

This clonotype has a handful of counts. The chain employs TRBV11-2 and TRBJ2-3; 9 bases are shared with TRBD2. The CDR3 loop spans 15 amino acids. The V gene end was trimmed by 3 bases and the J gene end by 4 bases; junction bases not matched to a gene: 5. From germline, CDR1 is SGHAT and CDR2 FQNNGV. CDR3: CASSLTSGLSDTQYF. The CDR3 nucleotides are TGTGCCAGCAGCTTGACTAGCGGCCTTTCAGATACGCAGTATTTT.

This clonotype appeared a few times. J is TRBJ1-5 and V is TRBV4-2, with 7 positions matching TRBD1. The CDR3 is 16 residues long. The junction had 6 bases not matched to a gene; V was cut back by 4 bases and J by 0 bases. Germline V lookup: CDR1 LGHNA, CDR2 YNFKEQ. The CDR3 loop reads CASSPRGGYSNQPQHF. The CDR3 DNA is TGTGCCAGCAGCCCCAGGGGGGGATATAGCAATCAGCCCCAGCATTTT.

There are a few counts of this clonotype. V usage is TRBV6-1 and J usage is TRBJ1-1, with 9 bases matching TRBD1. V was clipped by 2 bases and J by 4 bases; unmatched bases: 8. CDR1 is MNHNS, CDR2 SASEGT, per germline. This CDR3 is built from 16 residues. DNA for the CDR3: TGTGCCAGCAGTGAACTGAACAGGGGGCTCGGCACTGAAGCTTTCTTT. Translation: CASSELNRGLGTEAFF.

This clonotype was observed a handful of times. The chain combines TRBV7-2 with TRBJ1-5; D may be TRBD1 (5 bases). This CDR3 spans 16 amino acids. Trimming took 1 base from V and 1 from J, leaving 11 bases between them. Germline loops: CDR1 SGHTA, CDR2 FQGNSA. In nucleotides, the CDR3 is TGTGCCAGCAGCTTAGAATGGGGGAGAAGCAATCAGCCCCAGCATTTT. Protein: CASSLEWGRSNQPQHF.

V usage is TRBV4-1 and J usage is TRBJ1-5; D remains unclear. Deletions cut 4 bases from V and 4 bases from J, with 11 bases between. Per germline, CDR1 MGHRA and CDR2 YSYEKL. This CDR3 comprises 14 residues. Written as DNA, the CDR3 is TGCGCCAGCAGCCTTGGACTGATGAATCAGCCCCAGCATTTT. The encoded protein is CASSLGLMNQPQHF.

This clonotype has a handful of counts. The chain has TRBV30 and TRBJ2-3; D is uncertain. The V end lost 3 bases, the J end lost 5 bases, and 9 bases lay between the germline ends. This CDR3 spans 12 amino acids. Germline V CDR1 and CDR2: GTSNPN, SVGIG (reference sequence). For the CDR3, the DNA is TGTGCCTGGAGCCCCACCCGAGATACGCAGTATTTT. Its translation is CAWSPTRDTQYF. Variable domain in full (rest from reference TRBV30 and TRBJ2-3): SQTIHQWPATLVQPVGSPLSLECTVEGTSNPNLYWYRQAAGRGLQLLFYSVGIGQISSEVPQNLSASRPQDRQFILSSKKLLLSDSGFYLCAWSPTRDTQYFGPGTRLTVL.

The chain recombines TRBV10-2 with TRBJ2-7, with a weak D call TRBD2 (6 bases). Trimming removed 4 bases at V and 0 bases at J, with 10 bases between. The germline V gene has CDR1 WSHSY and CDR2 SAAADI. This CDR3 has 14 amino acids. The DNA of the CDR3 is TGCGCCAGCAGTGGTGCGGGATTCTCCTACGAGCAGTACTTC. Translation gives CASSGAGFSYEQYF.

The CDR3 protein is CASSLFRGRRYGYTF. CDR3 in DNA: TGTGCCAGCAGTTTATTTAGGGGTAGACGCTATGGCTACACCTTC. This chain links TRBV12-3 or TRBV12-4 with TRBJ1-2; possibly TRBD1 for D (5 bases). Between the trimmed V and J ends, which lost 2 bases and 4 bases, there was a span of 14 bases. The CDR3 has 15 residues.

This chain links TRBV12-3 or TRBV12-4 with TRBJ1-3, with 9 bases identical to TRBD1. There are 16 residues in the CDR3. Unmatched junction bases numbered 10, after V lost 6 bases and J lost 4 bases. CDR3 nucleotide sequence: TGTGCCAGCAGCCGCGGACAGGGGAGGATCGGAAACACCATATATTTT. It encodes CASSRGQGRIGNTIYF.

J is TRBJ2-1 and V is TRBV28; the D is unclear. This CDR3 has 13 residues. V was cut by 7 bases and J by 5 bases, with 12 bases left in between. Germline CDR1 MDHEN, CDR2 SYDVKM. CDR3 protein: CASTPVINNEQFF. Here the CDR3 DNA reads TGTGCCAGCACGCCGGTTATAAACAATGAGCAGTTCTTC.

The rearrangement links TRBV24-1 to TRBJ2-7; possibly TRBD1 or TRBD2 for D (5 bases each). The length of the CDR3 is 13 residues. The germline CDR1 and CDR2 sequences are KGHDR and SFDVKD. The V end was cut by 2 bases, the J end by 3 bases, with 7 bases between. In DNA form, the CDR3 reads TGTGCCACCAGTGATTGGGACGGCTACGAGCAGTACTTC. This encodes CATSDWDGYEQYF.

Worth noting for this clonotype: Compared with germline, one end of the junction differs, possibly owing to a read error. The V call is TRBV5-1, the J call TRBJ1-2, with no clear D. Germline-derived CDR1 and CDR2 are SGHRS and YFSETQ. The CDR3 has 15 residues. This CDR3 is CASSLHQASQDGCTF. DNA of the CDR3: TGCGCCAGCAGCTTGCACCAGGCCTCGCAGGATGGCTGCACCTTC.